The entry that follows covers one T cell receptor (beta chain) sequence. Sequencing ends 3 residues short of the CDR3 end; the germline J gene provides the rest. The sample comes from a study of T cells in women clearing cervical HPV infection. As for the study in general: Case blood was drawn a median about 150 days after lesion detection.

V gave up 2 bases and J gave up 5 bases; unmatched junction bases: 6. The CDR3 runs 18 residues. CDR1 and CDR2 from the germline V gene are SGHDN and FVKESK. Libraries were prepared by immunoSEQ multiplex PCR; TCRdb keeps only in-frame clonotypes and omits some of them. The specimen's table records around 30,000 clones. The sequenced sample consisted of blood buffy coat. The origin of this receptor is a woman between 18 and 75 years old with a cervical HPV16 infection that either progressed to CIN3+ or cleared (not recorded which). The chain uses TRBV14 and TRBJ2-1; 16 positions agree with TRBD2. CDR3 protein: CASSQPGLAGGPNNEQFF. The DNA read from the CDR3 is TGTGCCAGCAGCCAACCGGGACTAGCGGGAGGGCCCAACAATGAG.